This TCR beta chain was obtained from a study of T cell responses to AZD1222 COVID-19 vaccine. Profiled with immunoSEQ multiplex PCR; TCRdb holds only in-frame clones, not every one. The repertoire has under 150,000 clones, roughly 90% of them found once; the top ten carry under 6%. With 0 bases removed from V and 5 bases from J, the gap between germline ends came to 16 bases. This CDR3 is built from 16 residues. Germline-derived CDR1 and CDR2 are ENHRY and SYGVKD. V gene TRBV10-3 combines with J gene TRBJ2-5; D might be TRBD1 (7 bases). This specimen consisted of peripheral blood, obtained 28 days after the second AZD1222 dose. The source is an adult who received the AZD1222 COVID-19 vaccine. This CDR3 reads CAISESWPRGVETQYF. The CDR3, as DNA: TGTGCCATCAGTGAGTCATGGCCCAGGGGGGTCGAGACCCAGTACTTC.